The clone carrying this T cell receptor (beta chain) has a handful of counts. Its antigen is as yet unknown. Individual cDNA molecules were tagged with unique molecular identifiers, the study reported. MiXCR was run by TCRdb on the 5' RACE reads, yielding one entry per CDR3 protein. The profile shows 95,000 to 100,000 distinct CDR3 sequences, approximately 10% of them singletons. This specimen belongs to a study of early T cells in non-severe SARS-CoV-2 infection. Study information: Sequenced material consisted of bulk RNA (from unsorted whole blood), and chains were unpaired. Study conclusions and caveats: Matches to VDJdb favored anti-spike CD8 responses and missed private and CD4 specificities.

The CDR3 runs to 14 residues. Per the germline V gene, CDR1 is SGHTA and CDR2 is FQGTGA. Trimming shortened V by 7 bases and J by 4 bases, and 14 bases separated the two germline ends. The sequence came from an adult who was a healthcare worker with PCR-confirmed SARS-CoV-2 infection or an uninfected control (not recorded which). Material: whole blood. This chain joins TRBV7-3 and TRBJ1-5; no firm D call. This CDR3 reads CASIPRGGNQPQHF. In DNA, the CDR3 is TGTGCCAGCATCCCACGGGGAGGAAATCAGCCCCAGCATTTT.